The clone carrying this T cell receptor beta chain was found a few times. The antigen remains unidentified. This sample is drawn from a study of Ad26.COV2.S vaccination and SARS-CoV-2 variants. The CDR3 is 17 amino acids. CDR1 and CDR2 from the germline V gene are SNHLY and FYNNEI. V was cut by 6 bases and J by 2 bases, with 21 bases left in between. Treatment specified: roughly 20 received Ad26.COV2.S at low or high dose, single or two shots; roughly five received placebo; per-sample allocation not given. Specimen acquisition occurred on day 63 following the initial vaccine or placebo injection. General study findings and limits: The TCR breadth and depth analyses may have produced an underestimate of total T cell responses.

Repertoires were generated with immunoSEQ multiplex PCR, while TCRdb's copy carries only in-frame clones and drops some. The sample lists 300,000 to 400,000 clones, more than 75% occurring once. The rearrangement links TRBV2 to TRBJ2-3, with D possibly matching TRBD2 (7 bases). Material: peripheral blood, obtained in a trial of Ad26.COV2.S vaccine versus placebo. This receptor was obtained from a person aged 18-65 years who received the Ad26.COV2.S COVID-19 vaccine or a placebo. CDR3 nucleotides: TGTGCCAGCAGCCCGAGGGGAGGGGGGGCAAACACAGATACGCAGTATTTT. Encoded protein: CASSPRGGGANTDTQYF.